This TCR beta chain was observed in a study of cytomegalovirus exposure and HLA in healthy donors. For this clone: Its antigen is as yet unknown.

Healthy bone marrow donors made up the cohort. Researchers ran the PCR with 60 Vbeta and 13 Jbeta primers. Only in-frame clones appear in the TCRdb table, and some are missing; sequencing was by immunoSEQ multiplex PCR. The table shows about 160,000 clones, with 77% occurring only once. Overall study findings and caveats: A later analysis found that most CMV-associated TCR beta chains appeared HLA-restricted. For TCR beta chains, V- and J-gene trimming was later linked to a missense DCLRE1C variant.

The germline V and J ends were trimmed by 9 bases and 2 bases, with 19 bases remaining between them. Germline assignment: CDR1 LGHNT and CDR2 FRNRAP. This CDR3 comprises 15 residues. J is TRBJ1-1 and V is TRBV12-5; D is perhaps TRBD1 (6 bases). The sequencing sample was made of PBMCs. The TCR was taken from a woman under 40 in good health and CMV-seronegative. CDR3 residues: CASVFTGRPNTEAFF. CDR3 coding DNA: TGTGCTAGCGTGTTTACAGGGCGACCTAACACTGAAGCTTTCTTT.